Each of the 11 T cell receptor beta chains below was sequenced from the same sample in a study of T cells in Graves' hyperthyroidism and ophthalmopathy. Amplification of TCR beta CDR3 regions was performed using RNA transcripts as template. The TCR CDR3 was amplified in a first-round RT-PCR using the HTBI primer set. TCRdb recomputed calls from the multiplex PCR reads with MiXCR, one row per CDR3 protein. The table lists about 560,000 distinct CDR3 sequences, 16% of them singletons. Input material: blood. These receptors were taken from a woman younger than 30 with Graves' hyperthyroidism.

This clonotype was observed a few times. CDR3 in DNA: TGTGCCAGCAGCGTAGGAGAGGGCGAAAAACTGTTTTTT. Translating it yields CASSVGEGEKLFF. The chain joins TRBV9 to TRBJ1-4; D remains unclear. Trimming left V 0 bases short and J 8 bases short, with 8 bases between. The CDR3 covers 13 residues. CDR1 is SGDLS and CDR2 is YYNGEE in the germline V gene.

This clonotype has ten or more counts. The CDR3 nucleotides are TGTGCCACCAGCAGAGTATCCCCCGGCTATGGCTACACCTTC. This translates into CATSRVSPGYGYTF. This chain links TRBV15 with TRBJ1-2; D gene uncertain. The length of the CDR3 is 14 residues. Germline CDR1 reads LNHNV; CDR2 reads YYDKDF (reference sequence). V dropped 1 base and J dropped 4 bases, with 10 bases sitting between them.

The chain couples TRBV10-1 to TRBJ2-1, with 8 bases that match TRBD1. From germline, CDR1 is WNHNN and CDR2 SYGVQD (reference sequence). The CDR3 loop spans 13 amino acids. V shed 7 bases, J shed 8 bases, and the junction held 7 bases outside the gene matches. DNA of the CDR3: TGCGCCAGCACAGAGGACAGGGTTGATGAGCAGTTCTTC. Translated, it gives CASTEDRVDEQFF.

This clonotype was observed at least ten times. The chain is built from TRBV2 and TRBJ2-3; the match to TRBD2 covers 9 bases. The CDR3 loop spans 15 amino acids. Germline-derived CDR1 and CDR2 are SNHLY and FYNNEI. After removal of 10 bases from V and 0 bases from J, the junction contained 8 bases not matched to a gene. The CDR3: CATRRLAVSTDTQYF. CDR3 nucleotides: TGTGCCACCCGGAGACTAGCGGTCAGCACAGATACGCAGTATTTT.

This clonotype was counted at least ten times. This CDR3 reads CASSRGGTTEAFF. The CDR3 nucleotides read TGTGCCAGCAGCCGGGGGGGAACAACTGAAGCTTTCTTT. The rearrangement joins TRBV3-1 to TRBJ1-1; tentative D call: TRBD1 (5 bases). CDR1 LGHDT and CDR2 YNNKEL come from the germline V gene (reference sequence). The V and J ends lost 4 bases and 5 bases respectively, with 11 bases between them. The CDR3 consists of 13 residues.

The gene calls are TRBV24-1 and TRBJ1-2, with D maybe TRBD1 (5 bases). The CDR3 extends over 13 amino acids. V was cut by 7 bases and J by 14 bases, with 22 bases left in between. Germline V gene data show CDR1 as KGHDR and CDR2 as SFDVKD. CDR3 protein: CATRPGGTSALTF. The CDR3 nucleotides are TGTGCCACCAGACCAGGAGGGACCTCCGCTCTGACCTTC.

The table lists this clonotype with a few counts. The V call is TRBV7-9, the J call TRBJ1-2, with D hard to call. Trimming cost V 6 bases and J 8 bases, with 10 bases left between them. CDR3 length: 11 amino acids. The germline CDR1 and CDR2 sequences are SEHNR and FQNEAQ (reference sequence). In DNA, the CDR3 is TGTGCCAGCAGGAGTGCCAGGGGCTACACCTTC. It is translated as CASRSARGYTF. The variable domain in full, with the rest retrieved from reference TRBV7-9 and TRBJ1-2, is DTGVSQNPRHKITKRGQNVTFRCDPISEHNRLYWYRQTLGQGPEFLTYFQNEAQLEKSRLLSDRFSAERPKGSFSTLEIQRTEQGDSAMYLCASRSARGYTFGSGTRLTVV.

The table lists this clonotype with many counts. The gene calls are TRBV20-1 and TRBJ1-5; D is perhaps TRBD1 (6 bases). Germline-derived CDR1 and CDR2 are DFQATT and SNEGSKA (reference sequence). The CDR3 spans 15 residues. V lost 3 bases and J 3 bases, leaving 15 bases between the germline ends. The CDR3 bases are TGCAGTGCTAGGCCGCGGGGGGCGTTCAATCAGCCCCAGCATTTT. Translating it yields CSARPRGAFNQPQHF.

This clonotype appeared a few times. The V and J genes are TRBV28 and TRBJ2-1; D not resolved. V was cut by 7 bases and J by 14 bases, with 18 bases left in between. The germline CDR1 and CDR2 sequences are MDHEN and SYDVKM. The length of the CDR3 is 12 residues. The CDR3 coding sequence is TGTGCCAGCACCCTCGTTCCTGGGAAGGAGTTCTTC. As protein: CASTLVPGKEFF.

There are many counts of this clonotype. The chain joins TRBV20-1 to TRBJ2-7; D remains ambiguous. The CDR3 is made up of 15 amino acids. With 0 bases removed from V and 3 bases from J, the gap between germline ends came to 15 bases. From germline, CDR1 is DFQATT and CDR2 SNEGSKA (reference sequence). The CDR3, as DNA: TGCAGTGCTAGAGAATACAGACCCATGAACTACGAGCAGTACTTC. Translating gives CSAREYRPMNYEQYF.

In regard to this clonotype: A read error is possible here, since a much larger clone lies one base away. The rearrangement joins TRBV28 to TRBJ2-5; perhaps TRBD2 as D (6 bases). Germline CDR1 reads MDHEN; CDR2 reads SYDVKM. CDR3 length: 14 amino acids. This CDR3 reads CASSLSGEQETRYF. Written as DNA, the CDR3 is TGTGCCAGCAGTTTATCGGGGGAACAAGAGACCCGGTACTTC.